This T cell receptor beta chain was captured by sequencing in a study of blood T cell repertoires in COVID-19. Background on the study: Sites across the United States, Italy and Spain contributed samples from acute and convalescent COVID-19.

This CDR3 spans 12 amino acids. With 2 bases removed from V and 6 bases from J, the gap between germline ends came to 4 bases. Germline V gene sequence: CDR1 SGHTA, CDR2 FQGNSA. The method was immunoSEQ multiplex PCR; TCRdb's version includes in-frame clones alone and lacks a portion of them. Of a few hundred thousand clones in the sample, almost 90% were seen once. Exposed volunteers were people who met a COVID-19 case within 2 weeks before study entry. The material sequenced was PBMCs or T cells enriched from blood (not recorded which). This TCR was sampled from a man aged 25-45 years who had been exposed to COVID-19. The gene calls are TRBV7-2 and TRBJ2-2; D gene ambiguous. The CDR3 loop is CASSLTPGELFF. CDR3 sequence (DNA): TGTGCCAGCAGCTTAACTCCCGGGGAGCTGTTTTTT.